Below, one T cell receptor beta chain is given with its context. Its antigen remains unknown. Data came from immunoSEQ multiplex PCR; TCRdb stores just in-frame clones and leaves some out. Of some 160,000 clones in the sample, roughly 93% are singletons; the top ten hold less than 2.5%. The data were taken from a study of T cell responses to AZD1222 COVID-19 vaccine. Some second doses came at about 4 weeks and others at about 12 weeks; these were pooled. Findings and caveats of the study: White British ancestry dominated among donors, who included more females, and clonal diversity was possibly underestimated.

Source: peripheral blood, taken 28 days after the second AZD1222 dose. The clonotype originates from an adult who received the AZD1222 COVID-19 vaccine.

CDR3 sequence: CASSEGVGGSSYNSPLHF. The CDR3 DNA reads as TGTGCCAGCAGTGAAGGGGTGGGTGGGAGCTCCTATAATTCACCCCTCCACTTT. The rearrangement links TRBV6-1 to TRBJ1-6; D is unclear. V was clipped by 1 base and J by 0 bases, with 13 bases between them. The germline CDR1 and CDR2 sequences are MNHNS and SASEGT. The CDR3 has 18 residues.